This entry lists 10 T cell receptor beta chains sequenced from one sample in a study of blood T cell repertoires in COVID-19. Only in-frame clones appear in the TCRdb table, and some are missing; sequencing was by immunoSEQ multiplex PCR. The repertoire holds about 240,000 clones, with about four fifths as singletons. Input material: peripheral blood. These receptors originate from an elderly woman with acute or convalescent COVID-19.

The chain uses TRBV15 and TRBJ2-4, with D perhaps matching TRBD2 (5 bases). Trimming shortened V by 1 base and J by 0 bases, and 7 bases separated the two germline ends. Germline CDR1 and CDR2: LNHNV and YYDKDF (reference sequence). The CDR3 spans 15 residues. The CDR3 sequence: CATSRGELAKNIQYF. Here the CDR3 DNA reads TGTGCCACCAGCAGAGGGGAGCTAGCCAAAAACATTCAGTACTTC.

The rearrangement uses TRBV6-6 and TRBJ1-6; 7 bases fit TRBD1. Losses at the gene ends were 4 bases for V and 9 bases for J; bases not matched to a gene: 3. Germline V gene lookup returns CDR1 MNHNY and CDR2 SVGAGI (reference sequence). This CDR3 contains 13 residues. The CDR3 protein is CASSSDRVSPLHF. The CDR3 region has the DNA TGTGCCAGCAGTTCCGACAGGGTTTCACCCCTCCACTTT.

The chain is built from TRBV6-2 or TRBV6-3 and TRBJ1-5; 10 nucleotides agree with TRBD1. J lost 4 bases, V lost 5 bases, and 8 bases had no gene match. From germline, CDR1 is MNHEY and CDR2 SVGEGT. The CDR3 length is 16 residues. CDR3 bases: TGTGCCAGCAGTAAGGAGATGGGACAGGGGAATCAGCCCCAGCATTTT. Translating gives CASSKEMGQGNQPQHF.

This chain's CDR3 is CASSIDAPGDSPLHF. The CDR3 nucleotides are TGTGCCAGTAGTATCGATGCCCCGGGGGATTCACCCCTCCACTTT. The chain is built from TRBV19 and TRBJ1-6; a possible D gene is TRBD1 (5 bases). V shed 3 bases and J shed 8 bases, with 14 bases lying between them. Germline V CDR1 and CDR2: LNHDA, SQIVND (reference sequence). The CDR3 covers 15 residues.

The chain employs TRBV2 and TRBJ2-1; 12 positions agree with TRBD2. The germline gives CDR1 SNHLY, CDR2 FYNNEI. This CDR3 has 19 amino acids. V lost 2 bases to trimming and J lost 0 bases; unmatched junction nucleotides: 8. The DNA for the CDR3 is TGTGCCAGCAGTGAAAGGTCTAGCGGGGGGGTCAGCTCCTACAATGAGCAGTTCTTC. Its protein product is CASSERSSGGVSSYNEQFF.

This clone was seen a handful of times. The chain combines TRBV5-1 with TRBJ1-3; 10 nucleotides match TRBD1. The CDR3 sequence is 15 residues long. Germline lookup yields CDR1 SGHRS and CDR2 YFSETQ. V lost 0 bases to trimming and J lost 6 bases; unmatched junction nucleotides: 3. This CDR3 reads CASSLGQGALNTIYF. CDR3 bases: TGCGCCAGCAGCTTGGGACAGGGGGCATTAAACACCATATATTTT.

CDR3 nucleotides: TGTGCCAGCTCACCGACAGGGGGCTATGGCTACACCTTC. It specifies CASSPTGGYGYTF. The chain has TRBV18 and TRBJ1-2, with 9 bases that match TRBD1. Germline CDR1 is KGHSH and CDR2 is LQKENI. V trimming: 3 bases; J trimming: 4 bases; junction bases outside the gene matches: 0. This CDR3 is built from 13 residues.

J is TRBJ1-1 and V is TRBV18, with D perhaps matching TRBD1 (5 bases). The CDR3 covers 13 residues. CDR1 is KGHSH and CDR2 is LQKENI in the germline V gene. The V and J ends lost 1 base and 9 bases respectively, with 12 bases between them. The CDR3 reads CASSPQETGQAFF. In DNA, the CDR3 is TGTGCCAGCTCACCACAAGAAACAGGCCAAGCTTTCTTT.

The V call is TRBV3-1 (or the pseudogene TRBV3-2), the J call TRBJ1-3; D unclear. Germline V gene data show CDR1 as LGHDT and CDR2 as YNNKEL (reference sequence). The CDR3 has 13 amino acids. V was pared by 4 bases and J by 2 bases, with 6 bases between. CDR3: CASSLSAGNTIYF. The CDR3 DNA reads TGTGCCAGCAGCCTCTCCGCTGGAAACACCATATATTTT.

V usage is TRBV4-1 and J usage is TRBJ1-6; D perhaps matches TRBD1 (5 bases). The V end was cut by 4 bases, the J end by 7 bases, with 11 bases between. Per germline, CDR1 MGHRA and CDR2 YSYEKL. This CDR3 is built from 14 residues. The CDR3 spells CASSRGGTNSPLHF. Written as DNA, the CDR3 is TGCGCCAGCAGCCGCGGGGGAACAAATTCACCCCTCCACTTT.